This TCR beta chain was recorded in a study of beta chain features in type 1 diabetes. Study-wide results and limits: The study found moderately but significantly shorter TCRB CDR3s in all four CD4+ subsets of Type 1 diabetes patients.

The CDR3 covers 15 residues. Trimming cost V 6 bases and J 10 bases, with 22 bases left between them. The germline gives CDR1 KGHSH, CDR2 LQKENI. Note on this clone: Its antigen is not identified.

Expressed TCRB transcripts were sequenced after all isolated RNA was converted to cDNA. The method was immunoSEQ multiplex PCR; TCRdb's version includes in-frame clones alone and lacks a portion of them. The sample has around 360,000 clones, around an eighth seen once. CD4+ naive, central memory, regulatory and stem cell-like memory subsets were isolated by sorting on CD45RO/CCR7/CD25/CD127/CD95/CD27. The source is a woman aged 18 to 35 with type 1 diabetes. The specimen sequenced was naive CD4+ T cells from blood. The V call is TRBV18, the J call TRBJ2-1; D remains unclear. CDR3: CASSQGAHPSREQFF. The CDR3 DNA reads TGTGCCAGCTCGCAAGGAGCTCATCCCTCGAGGGAGCAGTTCTTC. The full variable domain, with the rest looked up from reference TRBV18 and TRBJ2-1, is NAGVMQNPRHLVRRRGQEARLRCSPMKGHSHVYWYRQLPEEGLKFMVYLQKENIIDESGMPKERFSAEFPKEGPSILRIQQVVRGDSAAYFCASSQGAHPSREQFFGPGTRLTVL.